This record covers a single T cell receptor (beta chain). Antigen unknown. The sample comes from a study of T cell responses to AZD1222 COVID-19 vaccine. Sequenced by immunoSEQ multiplex PCR; TCRdb stores in-frame clones only, minus some. Among nearly 95,000 clones listed, around 89% were seen once. Broader study findings: As reported, nearly half of all spike-specific TCRs target variant regions that are unmutated. Just six AZD1222 recipients tested seropositive at baseline. White British people made up most donors, females outnumbered males, and clonal diversity was possibly underestimated. Spike-specific TCR breadth and depth went up after people got two AZD1222 doses.

The germline V gene has CDR1 MGHRA and CDR2 YSYEKL. This CDR3 comprises 12 residues. With V trimmed by 4 bases and J by 10 bases, 5 bases remained unmatched. This chain uses TRBV4-1 with TRBJ1-1; 8 nucleotides line up with TRBD1. This clonotype was obtained from an adult in good health. Sequences were derived from peripheral blood, sampled on day 0 of AZD1222 vaccination. CDR3 sequence reads: CASSLGQGRAFF. The DNA for the CDR3 is TGCGCCAGCAGCCTAGGACAGGGCAGAGCTTTCTTT.